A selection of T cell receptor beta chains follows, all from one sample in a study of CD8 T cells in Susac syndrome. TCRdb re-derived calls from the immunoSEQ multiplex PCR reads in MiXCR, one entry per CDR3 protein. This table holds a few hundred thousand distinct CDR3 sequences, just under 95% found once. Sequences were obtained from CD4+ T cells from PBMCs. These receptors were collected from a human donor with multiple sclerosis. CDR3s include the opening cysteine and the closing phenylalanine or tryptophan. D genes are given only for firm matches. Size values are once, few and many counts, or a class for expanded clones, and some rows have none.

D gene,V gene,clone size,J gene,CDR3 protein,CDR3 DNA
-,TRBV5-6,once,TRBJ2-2,CASSLGLVVAGELFF,TGTGCCAGCAGCTTGGGTCTTGTTGTTGCCGGGGAGCTGTTTTTT
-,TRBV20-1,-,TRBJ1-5,CSAVQGDQPQHF,TGCAGTGCTGTCCAAGGGGATCAGCCCCAGCATTTT
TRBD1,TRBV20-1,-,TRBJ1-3,CSARDILQGSGNTIYF,TGCAGTGCTAGAGATATACTACAGGGGTCCGGAAACACCATATATTTT
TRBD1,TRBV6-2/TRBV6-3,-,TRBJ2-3,CASSPLQGWNTQYF,TGTGCCAGCAGTCCCCTACAGGGGTGGAATACGCAGTATTTT
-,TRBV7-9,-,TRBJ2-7,CASSGYNTSYEQYF,TGTGCCAGCAGTGGGTACAACACCTCCTACGAGCAGTACTTC
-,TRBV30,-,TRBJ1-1,CAWTLGADTEAFF,TGTGCCTGGACCCTGGGGGCAGACACTGAAGCTTTCTTT
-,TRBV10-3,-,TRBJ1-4,CAISDSGPQLFF,TGTGCCATCAGTGATTCGGGTCCCCAACTGTTTTTT
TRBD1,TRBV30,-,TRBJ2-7,CAWTRTGDGEQYF,TGTGCCTGGACCCGGACAGGGGATGGAGAGCAGTACTTC
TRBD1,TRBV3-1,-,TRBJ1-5,CASSRSGGPQHF,TGTGCCAGCAGCCGATCAGGGGGGCCCCAGCATTTT
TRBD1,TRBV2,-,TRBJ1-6,CASRTGTGRSPLHF,TGTGCCAGCAGGACCGGGACAGGGCGTTCACCCCTCCACTTT
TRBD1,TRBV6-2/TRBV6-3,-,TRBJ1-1,CASTYTGANTEAFF,TGTGCCAGCACCTACACAGGGGCGAACACTGAAGCTTTCTTT
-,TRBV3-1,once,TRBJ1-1,CASSQETGRGNTEAFF,TGTGCCAGCAGCCAAGAGACCGGCAGGGGGAACACTGAAGCTTTCTTT
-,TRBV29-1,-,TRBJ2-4,CSATWVKNIQYF,TGCAGCGCCACATGGGTTAAAAACATTCAGTACTTC
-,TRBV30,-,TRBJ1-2,CAWSGGGLGYTF,TGTGCCTGGAGTGGCGGGGGGCTCGGCTACACCTTC
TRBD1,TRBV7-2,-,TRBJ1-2,CASSSQGVSAGYTF,TGTGCCAGCAGTTCCCAGGGGGTGAGCGCTGGCTACACCTTC
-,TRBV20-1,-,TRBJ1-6,CSVGPSPLHF,TGCAGTGTCGGGCCTTCACCCCTCCACTTT
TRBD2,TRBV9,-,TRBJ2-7,CASSASGGRSPYEQYF,TGTGCCAGCAGCGCTTCGGGGGGGAGGTCTCCCTACGAGCAGTACTTC
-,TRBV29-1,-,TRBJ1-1,CSVGGTEAFF,TGCAGCGTGGGAGGCACTGAAGCTTTCTTT
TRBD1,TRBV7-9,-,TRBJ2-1,CASSLGQATYNEQFF,TGTGCCAGCAGCCTGGGACAGGCAACGTACAATGAGCAGTTCTTC
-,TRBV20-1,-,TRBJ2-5,CSASTPQQTQYF,TGCAGTGCTAGTACCCCACAGCAGACCCAGTACTTC
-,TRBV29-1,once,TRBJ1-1,CSVARGAKNTEAFF,TGCAGCGTCGCTCGGGGGGCCAAGAACACTGAAGCTTTCTTT
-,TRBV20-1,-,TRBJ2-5,CSGVLERETQYF,TGCAGTGGGGTACTAGAGAGGGAGACCCAGTACTTC
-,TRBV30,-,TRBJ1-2,CACEFAGGLDYGYTF,TGTGCCTGCGAATTTGCGGGGGGCTTGGACTATGGCTACACCTTC
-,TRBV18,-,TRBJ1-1,CASSRTSGFMNTEAFF,TGTGCCAGCTCACGGACTTCGGGGTTTATGAACACTGAAGCTTTCTTT
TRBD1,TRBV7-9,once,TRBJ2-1,CASSLVGQDNSYNEQFF,TGTGCCAGCAGCTTAGTTGGACAGGACAACTCCTACAATGAGCAGTTCTTC
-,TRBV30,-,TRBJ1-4,CAWSGNKRGEKLFF,TGTGCCTGGAGTGGCAACAAAAGAGGAGAAAAACTGTTTTTT
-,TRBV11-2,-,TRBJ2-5,CASSSPETQYF,TGTGCCAGCAGCTCCCCTGAGACCCAGTACTTC
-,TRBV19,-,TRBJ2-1,CASSGLFDWNEQFF,TGTGCCAGTAGTGGGCTGTTCGATTGGAATGAGCAGTTCTTC
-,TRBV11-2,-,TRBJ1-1,CASSLGRTVSNTEAFF,TGTGCCAGCAGCTTAGGGAGGACAGTTTCGAACACTGAAGCTTTCTTT
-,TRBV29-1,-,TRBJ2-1,CSVGGGNNEQFF,TGCAGCGTTGGGGGGGGCAACAATGAGCAGTTCTTC
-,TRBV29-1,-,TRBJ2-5,CSVGLRRQETQYF,TGCAGCGTGGGGTTAAGGAGACAAGAGACCCAGTACTTC